A single sample gave rise to the 25 T cell receptor beta chains below, sequenced in a study of blood T cell repertoires in COVID-19. The repertoire was sequenced with immunoSEQ multiplex PCR; TCRdb's copy has only in-frame clones and lacks some. The table lists about 68,000 clones, 65% to 90% of them singletons, with 1.4% in the top ten. Material: peripheral blood. Every receptor here comes from a woman aged 55-69 years with acute or convalescent COVID-19.

The rearrangement uses TRBV20-1 and TRBJ1-4; TRBD1 aligns across 7 bases. Germline V lookup: CDR1 DFQATT, CDR2 SNEGSKA (reference sequence). The ends lost 3 bases at V and 8 bases at J; junction bases unmatched: 6. CDR3 size: 13 residues. CDR3 residues: CSASKGAGEKLFF. The DNA for the CDR3 is TGCAGTGCTAGTAAGGGGGCAGGGGAAAAACTGTTTTTT.

A few counts support this clone. The CDR3 sequence: CASTEMGTDRTYEQYF. CDR3 nucleotide sequence: TGTGCCAGCACAGAAATGGGGACAGATCGAACCTACGAGCAGTACTTC. The chain recombines TRBV28 with TRBJ2-7; TRBD1 agrees at 7 bases. Unmatched junction bases numbered 14, after V lost 7 bases and J lost 2 bases. Looked up from germline, CDR1 is MDHEN and CDR2 is SYDVKM. The CDR3 length is 16 residues. Full variable domain (remainder filled in from reference TRBV28 and TRBJ2-7): DVKVTQSSRYLVKRTGEKVFLECVQDMDHENMFWYRQDPGLGLRLIYFSYDVKMKEKGDIPEGYSVSREKKERFSLILESASTNQTSMYLCASTEMGTDRTYEQYFGPGTRLTVT.

The rearrangement links TRBV5-6 to TRBJ2-7, with 7 bases that match TRBD1. There are 17 residues in the CDR3. Germline V gene data show CDR1 as SGHDT and CDR2 as YYEEEE. V lost 3 bases to trimming and J lost 7 bases; unmatched junction nucleotides: 19. The CDR3 bases are TGTGCCAGCAGCTCCTTACTTGTGGCTAAGAAGGGGGCGGAGCAGTACTTC. Its translation: CASSSLLVAKKGAEQYF.

The chain carries TRBV9 and TRBJ2-3; D might be TRBD1 (6 bases). The V gene's germline CDR1 is SGDLS and CDR2 YYNGEE. This CDR3 comprises 16 residues. V lost 2 bases to trimming and J lost 3 bases, with 16 bases between them. The CDR3 DNA follows: TGTGCCAGCAGCGTTGGGGCAGGGGATAGGACAGATACGCAGTATTTT. It codes for CASSVGAGDRTDTQYF. The full variable domain, in which reference TRBV9 and TRBJ2-3 provide the parts outside the CDR3, is DSGVTQTPKHLITATGQRVTLRCSPRSGDLSVYWYQQSLDQGLQFLIQYYNGEERAKGNILERFSAQQFPDLHSELNLSSLELGDSALYFCASSVGAGDRTDTQYFGPGTRLTVL.

This sequence joins TRBV21-1 and TRBJ1-5; the table's D call TRBD1 went unverified against the DNA. TRBV21-1 is deemed a pseudogene. The CDR3 is made up of 14 amino acids. The CDR3 protein is CASSKGVGNQPQHF. The CDR3 DNA reads TGTGCCAGCAGCAAGGGCGTGGGCAATCAGCCCCAGCATTTT.

The chain employs TRBV6-5 and TRBJ1-1; D perhaps matches TRBD1 (5 bases). From germline, CDR1 is MNHEY and CDR2 SVGAGI. CDR3 size: 16 residues. With 2 bases removed from V and 4 bases from J, the gap between germline ends came to 17 bases. The CDR3 sequence: CASSYRGRGRSTEAFF. The DNA of the CDR3 is TGTGCCAGCAGTTACCGAGGTAGGGGCAGGAGCACTGAAGCTTTCTTT.

The J gene is TRBJ2-3, the V gene TRBV5-1; 8 positions match TRBD1. With V trimmed by 4 bases and J by 6 bases, 4 bases remained unmatched. Germline loops: CDR1 SGHRS, CDR2 YFSETQ. The CDR3 runs 13 residues. The CDR3 bases are TGCGCCAGCAGCCCAGACAGGGGTGATACGCAGTATTTT. This encodes CASSPDRGDTQYF.

This sequence joins TRBV2 and TRBJ1-5; 8 nucleotides match TRBD1. Germline V CDR1 and CDR2: SNHLY, FYNNEI. The CDR3 has 16 amino acids. V lost 4 bases, J lost 2 bases, and 7 bases stayed unmatched. The chain's CDR3 is CASSVLDRGRNQPQHF. The CDR3 region has the DNA TGTGCCAGCAGTGTGCTCGACAGGGGTCGCAATCAGCCCCAGCATTTT.

This chain connects TRBV9 to TRBJ1-2; D call uncertain. Trimming took 2 bases from V and 4 from J, leaving 12 bases between them. The CDR3 consists of 14 residues. CDR1 and CDR2 from the germline V gene are SGDLS and YYNGEE. Here the CDR3 DNA reads TGTGCCAGCAGCGTTAACGGGTTTTCCTATGGCTACACCTTC. Its translation is CASSVNGFSYGYTF.

The chain combines TRBV7-9 with TRBJ2-7; 9 bases map to TRBD1. This CDR3 is built from 16 residues. Germline CDR1 is SEHNR and CDR2 is FQNEAQ (reference sequence). Losses at the gene ends were 5 bases for V and 3 bases for J; bases not matched to a gene: 11. CDR3 nucleotides: TGTGCCAGCAGCCGAAGAAGGGACAGGGAGAACTACGAGCAGTACTTC. The encoded protein is CASSRRRDRENYEQYF.

This clone came up a few times. V usage is TRBV2 and J usage is TRBJ2-6; D unclear. Germline V gene lookup returns CDR1 SNHLY and CDR2 FYNNEI. There are 16 residues in the CDR3. Trimming shortened V by 4 bases and J by 0 bases, and 10 bases separated the two germline ends. The chain's CDR3 is CASSVRRGSGANVLTF. The CDR3 coding sequence is TGTGCCAGCAGTGTTCGCAGAGGCTCTGGGGCCAACGTCCTGACTTTC.

V and J are TRBV11-2 and TRBJ2-7; D ambiguous. The V end lost 2 bases, the J end lost 3 bases, and 5 bases lay between the germline ends. Per the germline V gene, CDR1 is SGHAT and CDR2 is FQNNGV. The CDR3 is 12 amino acids. The CDR3, as DNA: TGTGCCAGCAGCTTAAACAGCTACGAGCAGTACTTC. Protein sequence: CASSLNSYEQYF.

This rearrangement joins TRBV19 to TRBJ1-4, with 9 bases matching TRBD1. V was clipped by 5 bases and J by 7 bases; unmatched bases: 5. Looked up from germline, CDR1 is LNHDA and CDR2 is SQIVND (reference sequence). The CDR3 is 14 amino acids. The DNA of the CDR3 is TGTGCCAGTAGTGGACAGGGGTTGGGTGAAAAACTGTTTTTT. Translated: CASSGQGLGEKLFF. Looking up the rest from reference TRBV19 and TRBJ1-4 gives the full variable domain: DGGITQSPKYLFRKEGQNVTLSCEQNLNHDAMYWYRQDPGQGLRLIYYSQIVNDFQKGDIAEGYSVSREKKESFPLTVTSAQKNPTAFYLCASSGQGLGEKLFFGSGTQLSVL.

This clone was counted a single time. V usage is TRBV6-6 and J usage is TRBJ1-5, with D unresolved. The CDR3 runs to 16 residues. Germline lookup yields CDR1 MNHNY and CDR2 SVGAGI (reference sequence). V shed 0 bases and J shed 7 bases, with 16 bases lying between them. CDR3 loop: CASSYSSSRRTQPQHF. The CDR3 DNA is TGTGCCAGCAGTTACTCGAGTTCCAGGCGAACCCAGCCCCAGCATTTT.

The chain couples TRBV28 to TRBJ1-2; TRBD1 is a possible D gene (6 bases). This CDR3 spans 13 amino acids. CDR1 and CDR2 from the germline V gene are MDHEN and SYDVKM. Trimming took off 6 bases at V and 2 bases at J, with 10 bases between the two ends. CDR3: CASRNTGNYGYTF. CDR3 bases: TGTGCCAGCAGAAATACAGGGAACTATGGCTACACCTTC.

In its sample, this clone ranks as medium-sized. This chain links TRBV30 with TRBJ1-2; the match to TRBD1 covers 10 bases. Germline loops: CDR1 GTSNPN, CDR2 SVGIG (reference sequence). This CDR3 is built from 15 residues. Losses at the gene ends were 3 bases for V and 8 bases for J; bases not matched to a gene: 12. CDR3 bases: TGTGCCTGGAGCCTTGGGTGGACAGGGGGAATAGGCTACACCTTC. It encodes CAWSLGWTGGIGYTF.

V is TRBV18 and J is TRBJ2-7, with D perhaps TRBD1 (6 bases). Trimming shortened V by 3 bases and J by 4 bases, and 10 bases separated the two germline ends. This CDR3 is built from 13 residues. Germline lookup yields CDR1 KGHSH and CDR2 LQKENI. The DNA for the CDR3 is TGTGCCAGCTCACCGGCAGGGACATACGAGCAGTACTTC. This sequence encodes CASSPAGTYEQYF.

This clone was recorded only once. The genes are TRBV28 and TRBJ2-3; 9 nucleotides align to TRBD1. Unmatched junction bases numbered 6, after V lost 3 bases and J lost 2 bases. The CDR3 has 16 residues. Germline V CDR1 and CDR2: MDHEN, SYDVKM. Here the CDR3 reads CASSLSGTGNTDTQYF. CDR3 coding DNA: TGTGCCAGCAGTTTGTCCGGGACAGGGAACACAGATACGCAGTATTTT.

This clone has a single count. The V and J genes are TRBV6-5 and TRBJ1-5; D remains ambiguous. Germline CDR1 MNHEY, CDR2 SVGAGI. Trimming pared 2 bases from V and 7 bases from J, leaving 15 bases between. This CDR3 region has 15 residues. The CDR3 nucleotides are TGTGCCAGCAGTTACGATGGGTCCCCGAGGCAGCCCCAGCATTTT. Amino acid sequence: CASSYDGSPRQPQHF.

The gene calls are TRBV2 and TRBJ1-6, with D perhaps TRBD1 (5 bases). The V and J ends lost 7 bases and 0 bases respectively, with 10 bases between them. CDR3 length: 15 amino acids. The germline CDR1 and CDR2 sequences are SNHLY and FYNNEI. The CDR3 DNA reads as TGTGCCAGCAAGCAGGGCGGCTCCTATAATTCACCCCTCCACTTT. It translates to CASKQGGSYNSPLHF.

J is TRBJ2-7 and V is TRBV11-2; no clear D. This CDR3 has 14 residues. Trimming took off 3 bases at V and 0 bases at J, with 9 bases between the two ends. Germline V lookup: CDR1 SGHAT, CDR2 FQNNGV. CDR3 protein: CASSLGSPSYEQYF. CDR3 nucleotides: TGTGCCAGCAGCTTGGGCAGCCCCTCCTACGAGCAGTACTTC.

This rearrangement joins TRBV24-1 to TRBJ2-4; TRBD2 is a possible D gene (6 bases). The CDR3 runs to 13 residues. Between the trimmed V and J ends, which lost 10 bases and 6 bases, there was a span of 15 bases. Looked up from germline, CDR1 is KGHDR and CDR2 is SFDVKD. The CDR3 DNA sequence: TGTGCCACAGCGGTTGGGGGGATAAACATTCAGTACTTC. As protein: CATAVGGINIQYF.

This chain uses TRBV27 with TRBJ1-2; 8 bases are a match to TRBD1. This CDR3 has 14 amino acids. The germline V gene has CDR1 MNHEY and CDR2 SMNVEV (reference sequence). Germline trimming cut 6 bases from V and 6 bases from J; bases unmatched to any gene: 9. CDR3 loop: CASRPHRGSDGYTF. CDR3 in DNA: TGTGCCAGCAGACCACACAGGGGGTCGGATGGCTACACCTTC.

In this sample, this clone turned up a few times. This chain uses TRBV6-5 with TRBJ1-1; no reliable D call. This CDR3 comprises 12 residues. The V gene's germline CDR1 is MNHEY and CDR2 SVGAGI. V lost 6 bases and J 0 bases, leaving 5 bases between the germline ends. The CDR3 coding sequence is TGTGCCAGCAGCAGGATGAACACTGAAGCTTTCTTT. This codes for CASSRMNTEAFF.

The chain uses TRBV9 and TRBJ2-3, with TRBD1 matching over 8 bases. After removal of 3 bases from V and 2 bases from J, the junction contained 11 bases not matched to a gene. From germline, CDR1 is SGDLS and CDR2 YYNGEE. The CDR3 consists of 17 residues. CDR3 coding DNA: TGTGCCAGCAGCGCCCAGGGGGCGAGGGGATTCACAGATACGCAGTATTTT. Its protein is CASSAQGARGFTDTQYF. The variable domain in full, with the rest retrieved from reference TRBV9 and TRBJ2-3, is DSGVTQTPKHLITATGQRVTLRCSPRSGDLSVYWYQQSLDQGLQFLIQYYNGEERAKGNILERFSAQQFPDLHSELNLSSLELGDSALYFCASSAQGARGFTDTQYFGPGTRLTVL.